This T cell receptor (beta chain) was observed in a study of identical twins. Overall study results and limits: Insertions ran lower in abundant cord blood beta clonotypes, though not in memory repertoires. Excess twin sharing in beta out-of-frame sequences was weaker.

TCRdb passed the 5' RACE reads through MiXCR, listing each CDR3 protein once. The data show 400,000 to 600,000 distinct CDR3 sequences, 20% to 25% seen once. On this clonotype: Its target is unknown.

These data were also reused for a study on yellow fever vaccine responses in identical twins.

The sequence derives from a woman between 18 and 30 years old in good health. Sequencing was done on a sample of CD4+ T cells sorted from blood.

The CDR3: CASSLETVNQPQHF. In DNA, the CDR3 is TGTGCCAGCAGCTTAGAAACAGTTAATCAGCCCCAGCATTTT. The chain combines TRBV7-9 with TRBJ1-5; D is uncertain. V was clipped by 1 base and J by 4 bases, with 8 bases between them. There are 14 residues in the CDR3. From germline, CDR1 is SEHNR and CDR2 FQNEAQ (reference sequence).